A single sample gave rise to the 32 T cell receptor beta chains below, sequenced in a study of early T cells in non-severe SARS-CoV-2 infection. TCRdb re-derived calls from the 5' RACE reads in MiXCR, one entry per CDR3 protein. The data hold some 41,000 distinct CDR3 sequences, with under 30% observed a single time. The sample was whole blood, taken at baseline. The origin of the receptors is an adult who was a healthcare worker with PCR-confirmed SARS-CoV-2 infection or an uninfected control (not recorded which).

The gene calls are TRBV11-2 and TRBJ1-1, with D uncertain. The CDR3 is made up of 13 amino acids. CDR1 and CDR2 (germline): SGHAT, FQNNGV. Deletions cut 5 bases from V and 10 bases from J, with 17 bases between. CDR3 bases: TGTGCCAGCAGCCCTGGACGCTCGTGGGGAGCTTTCTTT. It codes for CASSPGRSWGAFF.

The V gene is TRBV7-9, the J gene TRBJ2-1; 7 nucleotides agree with TRBD2. The CDR3 is made up of 13 amino acids. Looked up from germline, CDR1 is SEHNR and CDR2 is FQNEAQ (reference sequence). The CDR3 here is CAAGWGGYNEQFF. CDR3 coding DNA: TGTGCAGCCGGGTGGGGGGGCTACAATGAGCAGTTCTTC.

In this sample, this clonotype turned up a few times. V and J are TRBV10-3 and TRBJ2-7; a possible D gene is TRBD1 (6 bases). CDR1 ENHRY and CDR2 SYGVKD come from the germline V gene. The V end lost 10 bases, the J end lost 2 bases, and 18 bases lay between the germline ends. The CDR3 has 14 residues. The CDR3 sequence is CATSLQGSAYEQYF. CDR3 in DNA: TGTGCCACCTCCCTTCAGGGGTCGGCCTACGAGCAGTACTTC.

The V call is TRBV27, the J call TRBJ1-2, with a weak D call TRBD1 (5 bases). Deletions cut 3 bases from V and 4 bases from J, with 12 bases between. Germline V lookup: CDR1 MNHEY, CDR2 SMNVEV (reference sequence). The CDR3 sequence is 14 residues long. This CDR3 reads CASSFRRQGYGYTF. CDR3 nucleotide sequence: TGTGCCAGCAGTTTTCGGAGGCAGGGCTATGGCTACACCTTC.

The V and J genes are TRBV29-1 and TRBJ2-2; tentative D call: TRBD1 (6 bases). The CDR3 has 12 amino acids. Looked up from germline, CDR1 is SQVTM and CDR2 is ANQGSEA. V was shortened by 8 bases and J by 7 bases, with 14 bases between the two germline ends. This CDR3 reads CSSGARGGELFF. The CDR3 coding sequence is TGCAGCTCAGGGGCGAGAGGCGGGGAGCTGTTTTTT.

The V gene is TRBV7-9, the J gene TRBJ1-1; tentatively, D is TRBD1 (5 bases). CDR3 length: 17 amino acids. Trimming stripped 3 bases from V and 0 bases from J, with 17 bases between. Germline assignment: CDR1 SEHNR and CDR2 FQNEAQ (reference sequence). The CDR3 DNA is TGTGCCAGCAGCTTGAGGGACCCCCTTAATATGAACACTGAAGCTTTCTTT. It encodes CASSLRDPLNMNTEAFF. The variable domain in full, with the rest retrieved from reference TRBV7-9 and TRBJ1-1, is DTGVSQNPRHKITKRGQNVTFRCDPISEHNRLYWYRQTLGQGPEFLTYFQNEAQLEKSRLLSDRFSAERPKGSFSTLEIQRTEQGDSAMYLCASSLRDPLNMNTEAFFGQGTRLTVV.

This clonotype was observed a few times. The rearrangement links TRBV11-2 to TRBJ2-3; D assignment may be TRBD1 or TRBD2 (7 bases each). Germline CDR1 SGHAT, CDR2 FQNNGV. CDR3 length equals 19 residues. Trimming removed 0 bases from V and 0 bases from J, with 19 bases in between. As DNA, the CDR3 is TGTGCCAGCAGCTTAGATACCCAGGGGGGGACCACTAGCACAGATACGCAGTATTTT. This gives the protein CASSLDTQGGTTSTDTQYF.

The chain recombines TRBV20-1 with TRBJ2-5, with 7 bases that match TRBD1. CDR3 length: 15 amino acids. V trimming: 0 bases; J trimming: 2 bases; junction bases outside the gene matches: 6. The germline CDR1 and CDR2 sequences are DFQATT and SNEGSKA (reference sequence). CDR3 sequence (DNA): TGCAGTGCTAGAGATGGAGGACAGGAGCAAGAGACCCAGTACTTC. Protein sequence: CSARDGGQEQETQYF.

The chain combines TRBV18 with TRBJ2-1; D possibly corresponds to TRBD1 (5 bases). V lost 2 bases, J lost 8 bases, and 19 bases lay in between. This CDR3 contains 16 residues. The germline CDR1 and CDR2 sequences are KGHSH and LQKENI. The chain's CDR3 is CASSPVPGQGNYEQFF. DNA of the CDR3: TGTGCCAGCTCACCAGTGCCGGGCCAGGGCAACTATGAGCAGTTCTTC.

This clonotype was seen a handful of times. The chain links TRBV7-2 to TRBJ1-4; possible D gene TRBD1, 5 bases. Between the trimmed V and J ends, which lost 1 base and 4 bases, there was a span of 13 bases. Germline V gene data show CDR1 as SGHTA and CDR2 as FQGNSA. The CDR3 has 16 amino acids. As DNA, the CDR3 is TGTGCCAGCAGCTTAGTCGTACGGGGCCGTAATGAAAAACTGTTTTTT. Translation gives CASSLVVRGRNEKLFF.

The rearrangement links TRBV12-3 or TRBV12-4 to TRBJ2-3; tentatively, D is TRBD2 (6 bases). The CDR3 totals 15 residues. The V gene lost 1 base and the J gene lost 4 bases, with 12 bases spanning the gap. The CDR3 spells CASSLEFGGSDTQYF. CDR3 in DNA: TGTGCCAGCAGTTTAGAGTTCGGGGGTTCAGATACGCAGTATTTT.

The rearrangement uses TRBV2 and TRBJ2-7, with 9 bases aligning to TRBD1. V lost 6 bases and J lost 5; bases outside the gene matches: 14. The germline V gene has CDR1 SNHLY and CDR2 FYNNEI. The CDR3 is 16 residues long. The CDR3 nucleotides read TGTGCCAGCAGCAAACGATCCGGGACAGGGTTCCACGAGCAGTACTTC. Protein product: CASSKRSGTGFHEQYF.

This clonotype was observed a few times. V and J are TRBV18 and TRBJ2-2; D possibly corresponds to TRBD2 (5 bases). Trimming removed 3 bases at V and 1 base at J, with 6 bases between. The CDR3 loop spans 14 amino acids. Germline V CDR1 and CDR2: KGHSH, LQKENI. The CDR3 DNA reads TGTGCCAGCTCACCGGGAGTGAACACCGGGGAGCTGTTTTTT. It codes for CASSPGVNTGELFF.

V usage is TRBV7-9 and J usage is TRBJ2-4; D not certain. V lost 2 bases and J 7 bases, leaving 6 bases between the germline ends. The germline V gene has CDR1 SEHNR and CDR2 FQNEAQ (reference sequence). This CDR3 is built from 12 residues. CDR3 nucleotides: TGTGCCAGCAGCTTACCGGACAACATTCAGTACTTC. Amino acids: CASSLPDNIQYF.

This chain connects TRBV6-5 to TRBJ2-7, with a tentative D call TRBD2 (6 bases). Germline V gene data show CDR1 as MNHEY and CDR2 as SVGAGI. V lost 4 bases to trimming and J lost 1 base, with 17 bases between them. The CDR3 extends over 16 amino acids. The CDR3 loop is CASSSPRWRGSYEQYF. Written as DNA, the CDR3 is TGTGCCAGCAGTTCCCCCCGTTGGAGGGGTTCCTACGAGCAGTACTTC.

The chain couples TRBV9 to TRBJ2-2; no reliable D call. V shed 4 bases and J shed 4 bases, with 8 bases lying between them. Germline V gene lookup returns CDR1 SGDLS and CDR2 YYNGEE. The CDR3 spans 13 residues. For the CDR3, the DNA is TGTGCCAGCAGCCCAGCAACCACCGGGGAGCTGTTTTTT. This gives the protein CASSPATTGELFF.

A few counts support this clonotype. The chain combines TRBV6-2 or TRBV6-3 with TRBJ1-1; a possible D gene is TRBD1 (6 bases). CDR3 length: 16 amino acids. From germline, CDR1 is MNHEY and CDR2 SVGEGT. Trimming took off 7 bases at V and 4 bases at J, with 22 bases between the two ends. CDR3 loop: CASIPVTGTASTEAFF. The CDR3 DNA is TGTGCCAGCATTCCCGTTACAGGGACGGCAAGCACTGAAGCTTTCTTT.

The chain has TRBV27 and TRBJ2-1; D might be TRBD1 (5 bases). The V gene lost 0 bases and the J gene lost 9 bases, with 12 bases spanning the gap. The CDR3 loop spans 14 amino acids. Germline lookup yields CDR1 MNHEY and CDR2 SMNVEV (reference sequence). CDR3 sequence reads: CASSLSNPGSEQFF. The DNA of the CDR3 is TGTGCCAGCAGTTTATCGAATCCAGGGTCTGAGCAGTTCTTC.

This clonotype was counted between two and nine times. The J gene is TRBJ2-7, the V gene TRBV7-2, with a tentative D call TRBD2 (5 bases). This CDR3 is 15 amino acids long. V lost 3 bases and J lost 0, with 12 bases in between. Germline V lookup: CDR1 SGHTA, CDR2 FQGNSA. The CDR3: CASSFRAGRSYEQYF. The CDR3 nucleotides are TGTGCCAGCAGCTTTCGGGCGGGCCGCTCCTACGAGCAGTACTTC.

In its sample, this clonotype was seen a few times. This chain links TRBV5-1 with TRBJ2-2; D remains unclear. This CDR3 is built from 15 residues. CDR1 and CDR2 from the germline V gene are SGHRS and YFSETQ. The V end lost 2 bases, the J end lost 0 bases, and 8 bases lay between the germline ends. The CDR3 loop reads CASSFGRTNTGELFF. The CDR3 nucleotides are TGCGCCAGCAGCTTTGGACGGACGAACACCGGGGAGCTGTTTTTT. Based on the CDR3 plus reference TRBV5-1 and TRBJ2-2, the full variable domain is KAGVTQTPRYLIKTRGQQVTLSCSPISGHRSVSWYQQTPGQGLQFLFEYFSETQRNKGNFPGRFSGRQFSNSRSEMNVSTLELGDSALYLCASSFGRTNTGELFFGEGSRLTVL.

By sample fraction, this clonotype is medium-sized (0.01 to 0.1%). This sequence joins TRBV7-8 and TRBJ2-7; possible D gene TRBD1, 6 bases. The CDR3 consists of 16 residues. Germline-derived CDR1 and CDR2 are SGHVS and FQNEAQ. Trimming removed 5 bases at V and 0 bases at J, with 17 bases between. CDR3 sequence: CASSPGTPDSSYEQYF. For the CDR3, the DNA is TGTGCCAGCAGCCCCGGGACACCAGATAGCTCCTACGAGCAGTACTTC.

The sample holds a few counts of this clonotype. The chain joins TRBV6-6 to TRBJ2-3, with D possibly being TRBD2 (6 bases). There are 14 residues in the CDR3. The V gene's germline CDR1 is MNHNY and CDR2 SVGAGI (reference sequence). The V gene lost 4 bases and the J gene lost 1 base, with 9 bases spanning the gap. The CDR3 spells CASSWDSRTDTQYF. CDR3 bases: TGTGCCAGCAGTTGGGACTCCCGCACAGATACGCAGTATTTT.

The chain is built from TRBV5-4 and TRBJ2-1; TRBD2 agrees at 7 bases. The J segment lost 0 bases and the V segment lost 1 base, leaving 1 base of the junction unmatched. Germline V CDR1 and CDR2: SGHNT, YYREEE (reference sequence). This CDR3 comprises 15 residues. CDR3 region: CASSLRGDSYNEQFF. Here the CDR3 DNA reads TGTGCCAGCAGCTTGCGGGGGGACTCCTACAATGAGCAGTTCTTC.

This CDR3 is CASSLDVIGQYF. The CDR3, as DNA: TGTGCCAGCAGCTTAGACGTGATTGGGCAGTACTTC. V is TRBV7-9 and J is TRBJ2-7; no clear D. CDR1 and CDR2 (germline): SEHNR, FQNEAQ (reference sequence). There are 12 residues in the CDR3. Between the trimmed V and J ends, which lost 1 base and 9 bases, there was a span of 10 bases.

This clonotype appeared once. The V gene is TRBV12-3 or TRBV12-4, the J gene TRBJ1-4; TRBD1 aligns across 7 bases. This CDR3 contains 14 residues. V trimming: 7 bases; J trimming: 7 bases; junction bases outside the gene matches: 9. CDR3 sequence reads: CASTRGGGSEKLFF. For the CDR3, the DNA is TGTGCCAGCACCCGGGGAGGGGGCAGTGAAAAACTGTTTTTT.

This clonotype occurred a few times. This chain links TRBV7-9 with TRBJ2-2; weak D call: TRBD2 (7 bases). The V gene lost 5 bases and the J gene lost 6 bases, with 19 bases spanning the gap. The germline V gene encodes CDR1 SEHNR and CDR2 FQNEAQ (reference sequence). CDR3 length: 16 amino acids. CDR3 region: CASSTHGGPTAGELFF. Here the CDR3 DNA reads TGTGCCAGCAGCACACACGGGGGGCCTACGGCCGGGGAGCTGTTTTTT.

The J gene is TRBJ1-6, the V gene TRBV2, with TRBD1 as a possible D gene (6 bases). The CDR3 spans 16 residues. Trimming removed 1 base at V and 5 bases at J, with 12 bases between. From germline, CDR1 is SNHLY and CDR2 FYNNEI. CDR3 protein: CASSEGQGINNSPLHF. DNA of the CDR3: TGTGCCAGCAGTGAAGGGCAGGGGATTAATAATTCACCCCTCCACTTT.

This clonotype occurred a few times. In DNA, the CDR3 is TGCAGTGCTAGGGGGCCCCACGGGCCGTCCTCTGGAAACACCATATATTTT. It yields the protein CSARGPHGPSSGNTIYF. The genes are TRBV20-1 and TRBJ1-3; D perhaps matches TRBD1 (5 bases). This CDR3 contains 17 residues. CDR1 is DFQATT, CDR2 SNEGSKA, per germline (reference sequence). The V and J ends lost 3 bases and 0 bases respectively, with 18 bases between them.

CDR3 nucleotide sequence: TGTGCCAGCAGCTTTGTAGCGGGGGGGCCCCACAATGAGCAGTTCTTC. Translation: CASSFVAGGPHNEQFF. V is TRBV5-5 and J is TRBJ2-1; TRBD2 matches at 11 bases. This CDR3 contains 16 residues. The germline CDR1 and CDR2 sequences are SGHKS and YYEKEE (reference sequence). V shed 2 bases and J 5 bases; nucleotides not matched to a gene: 6.

CDR3 DNA: TGCGCCAGCAGCAGGGACGTCCTCTACGAGCAGTACTTC. Residues: CASSRDVLYEQYF. The V gene is TRBV5-1, the J gene TRBJ2-7, with D perhaps given as TRBD1 or TRBD2 (5 bases each). CDR3 size: 13 residues. Germline values: CDR1 SGHRS, CDR2 YFSETQ. Trimming stripped 4 bases from V and 3 bases from J, with 11 bases between. Combining the CDR3 with reference TRBV5-1 and TRBJ2-7 gives the whole variable domain KAGVTQTPRYLIKTRGQQVTLSCSPISGHRSVSWYQQTPGQGLQFLFEYFSETQRNKGNFPGRFSGRQFSNSRSEMNVSTLELGDSALYLCASSRDVLYEQYFGPGTRLTVT.

This chain joins TRBV5-1 and TRBJ2-1; a possible D gene is TRBD2 (5 bases). V shed 4 bases and J shed 8 bases, with 16 bases lying between them. The CDR3 contains 14 residues. In germline, CDR1 is SGHRS, CDR2 YFSETQ. Here the CDR3 reads CASSATGGPYEQFF. CDR3 DNA: TGCGCCAGCAGCGCCACCGGCGGGCCATATGAGCAGTTCTTC.

This chain joins TRBV7-9 and TRBJ2-4; D remains ambiguous. Germline V gene data show CDR1 as SEHNR and CDR2 as FQNEAQ (reference sequence). The ends were cut back, 6 bases at V and 4 bases at J, with 16 bases in the middle. The CDR3 totals 15 residues. The CDR3 DNA sequence: TGTGCCAGCAGTCCTTATAGGTACGCGAAAAACATTCAGTACTTC. Amino acids: CASSPYRYAKNIQYF.